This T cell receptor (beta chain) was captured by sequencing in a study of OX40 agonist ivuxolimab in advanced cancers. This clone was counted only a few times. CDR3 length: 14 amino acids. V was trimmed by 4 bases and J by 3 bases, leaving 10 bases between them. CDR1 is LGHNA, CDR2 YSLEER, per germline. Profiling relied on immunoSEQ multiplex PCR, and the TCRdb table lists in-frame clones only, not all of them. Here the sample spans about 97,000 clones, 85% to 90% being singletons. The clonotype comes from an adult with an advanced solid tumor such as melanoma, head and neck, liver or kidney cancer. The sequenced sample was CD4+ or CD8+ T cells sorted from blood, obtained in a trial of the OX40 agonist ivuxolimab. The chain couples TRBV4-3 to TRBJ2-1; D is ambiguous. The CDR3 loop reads CASSPYDGYNEQFF. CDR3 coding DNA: TGCGCCAGCAGCCCCTACGACGGCTACAATGAGCAGTTCTTC.